A single sample is the source of the 24 T cell receptor beta chains below, sequenced in a study of early stage breast cancer tumors. The method was immunoSEQ multiplex PCR; TCRdb's version includes in-frame clones alone and lacks a portion of them. This sample has fewer than 35,000 clones, with around 67% found just once. Sequencing used breast tumor tissue. These receptors were obtained from a person younger than 45 with breast cancer.

The CDR3: CASSPFLVINTEAFF. The DNA for the CDR3 is TGTGCCAGCAGCCCCTTCCTGGTGATAAACACTGAAGCTTTCTTT. The chain is built from TRBV5-6 and TRBJ1-1; D call uncertain. Germline CDR1 is SGHDT and CDR2 is YYEEEE. V lost 4 bases to trimming and J lost 2 bases, with 15 bases between them. The CDR3 length is 15 residues.

This chain joins TRBV7-9 and TRBJ1-2, with no clear D. V lost 5 bases and J lost 10, with 17 bases in between. This CDR3 contains 13 residues. The germline CDR1 and CDR2 sequences are SEHNR and FQNEAQ (reference sequence). The CDR3 is CASSPDWQPAYTF. DNA of the CDR3: TGTGCCAGCAGCCCCGACTGGCAACCTGCCTACACCTTC.

The genes are TRBV5-4 and TRBJ2-2; 7 positions match TRBD2. The germline V gene has CDR1 SGHNT and CDR2 YYREEE (reference sequence). The V gene end was trimmed by 2 bases and the J gene end by 6 bases; junction bases not matched to a gene: 10. The CDR3 length is 16 residues. The CDR3 nucleotides read TGTGCCAGCAGCTTTTTTGCGGGAGAGAAATCCGGGGAGCTGTTTTTT. Amino acid sequence: CASSFFAGEKSGELFF.

The chain uses TRBV9 and TRBJ1-3; D gene ambiguous. V lost 1 base to trimming and J lost 2 bases, with 10 bases between them. Germline V gene data show CDR1 as SGDLS and CDR2 as YYNGEE. The CDR3 is made up of 15 amino acids. Here the CDR3 reads CASSVSFRPGNTIYF. In nucleotides, the CDR3 is TGTGCCAGCAGCGTATCTTTCAGGCCTGGAAACACCATATATTTT. Using reference TRBV9 and TRBJ1-3 for the parts outside the CDR3, the full variable domain is DSGVTQTPKHLITATGQRVTLRCSPRSGDLSVYWYQQSLDQGLQFLIQYYNGEERAKGNILERFSAQQFPDLHSELNLSSLELGDSALYFCASSVSFRPGNTIYFGEGSWLTVV.

This clone has more than one count but fewer than ten. The V gene is TRBV5-5, the J gene TRBJ1-1; no clear D. Germline V gene sequence: CDR1 SGHKS, CDR2 YYEKEE (reference sequence). The ends were cut back, 0 bases at V and 2 bases at J, with 5 bases in the middle. The CDR3 runs to 13 residues. CDR3 nucleotides: TGTGCCAGCAGCTTGGCCGAAAACACTGAAGCTTTCTTT. This translates into CASSLAENTEAFF.

V is TRBV11-2 and J is TRBJ1-5; D might be TRBD1 (6 bases). CDR1 and CDR2 from the germline V gene are SGHAT and FQNNGV. This CDR3 comprises 18 residues. V lost 0 bases and J 1 base, leaving 16 bases between the germline ends. The CDR3, as DNA: TGTGCCAGCAGCTTAGAACAGGGTGTCGGGGCGAGCAATCAGCCCCAGCATTTT. This translates into CASSLEQGVGASNQPQHF.

V gene TRBV19 combines with J gene TRBJ1-1; 9 bases align to TRBD1. The CDR3 is 15 residues long. V was clipped by 3 bases and J by 4 bases; unmatched bases: 6. CDR1 and CDR2 from the germline V gene are LNHDA and SQIVND (reference sequence). The CDR3 DNA sequence: TGTGCCAGTAGTATCCCGGGACAGGGAGGCACTGAAGCTTTCTTT. Translated, it gives CASSIPGQGGTEAFF.

The chain has TRBV29-1 and TRBJ2-3, with a possible D match to TRBD2 (6 bases). The CDR3 has 13 amino acids. The V end lost 7 bases, the J end lost 0 bases, and 11 bases lay between the germline ends. The germline V gene has CDR1 SQVTM and CDR2 ANQGSEA. CDR3 protein: CSAGEGSTDTQYF. In DNA, the CDR3 is TGCAGCGCGGGGGAAGGGAGCACAGATACGCAGTATTTT.

The chain carries TRBV11-2 and TRBJ2-1, with D hard to call. Between the trimmed V and J ends, which lost 4 bases and 7 bases, there was a span of 5 bases. Germline CDR1 is SGHAT and CDR2 is FQNNGV. This CDR3 is built from 11 residues. The CDR3 here is CASSSPNEQFF. The CDR3 DNA reads as TGTGCCAGCAGCTCGCCGAATGAGCAGTTCTTC.

The chain is built from TRBV30 and TRBJ2-3, with TRBD1 matching over 7 bases. This CDR3 has 14 residues. Trimming at V came to 6 bases and at J to 2 bases, leaving 8 bases not matched to a gene. The V gene's germline CDR1 is GTSNPN and CDR2 SVGIG (reference sequence). DNA of the CDR3: TGTGCCTGCCTCCACAGGGGCCCCACAGATACGCAGTATTTT. Protein: CACLHRGPTDTQYF.

The table lists this clone with a few counts. V gene TRBV6-5 combines with J gene TRBJ1-1; D not resolved. Trimming removed 0 bases from V and 6 bases from J, with 11 bases in between. In germline, CDR1 is MNHEY, CDR2 SVGAGI. CDR3 size: 14 residues. The CDR3 sequence is CASSYSPVSAEAFF. CDR3 nucleotide sequence: TGTGCCAGCAGTTACTCGCCCGTCTCGGCTGAAGCTTTCTTT.

This chain joins TRBV19 and TRBJ2-1; D uncertain. The V and J ends lost 9 bases and 0 bases respectively, with 3 bases between them. In germline, CDR1 is LNHDA, CDR2 SQIVND (reference sequence). This CDR3 is built from 11 residues. In DNA, the CDR3 is TGTGCCAGCAGCTCCTACAATGAGCAGTTCTTC. It is translated as CASSSYNEQFF.

The chain links TRBV4-2 to TRBJ2-5; 11 positions agree with TRBD2. V shed 0 bases, J shed 5 bases, and the junction held 8 bases outside the gene matches. Germline-derived CDR1 and CDR2 are LGHNA and YNFKEQ. The CDR3 loop spans 17 amino acids. CDR3 bases: TGTGCCAGCAGCCAAGAAGGTAGCGGGGGGGAGAAGGAGACCCAGTACTTC. It codes for CASSQEGSGGEKETQYF.

The genes are TRBV4-2 and TRBJ1-2, with D possibly being TRBD1 (6 bases). This CDR3 has 15 amino acids. Deletions cut 5 bases from V and 7 bases from J, with 20 bases between. CDR1 and CDR2 (germline): LGHNA, YNFKEQ. CDR3 nucleotides: TGTGCCAGCAGCTTGGGCGTGGGACCGGGGGCTGGCTACACCTTC. Translated, it gives CASSLGVGPGAGYTF.

The chain has TRBV7-9 and TRBJ2-1; D gene uncertain. V dropped 1 base and J dropped 5 bases, with 6 bases sitting between them. The germline gives CDR1 SEHNR, CDR2 FQNEAQ (reference sequence). The CDR3 spans 13 residues. CDR3: CASSLEQDNEQFF. CDR3 coding DNA: TGTGCCAGCAGCTTAGAGCAAGACAATGAGCAGTTCTTC.

The chain employs TRBV30 and TRBJ2-3; 8 positions agree with TRBD2. Germline CDR1 reads GTSNPN; CDR2 reads SVGIG (reference sequence). The CDR3 covers 15 residues. Germline trimming cut 3 bases from V and 2 bases from J; bases unmatched to any gene: 7. DNA for the CDR3: TGTGCCTGGAGCCTAAATAGCGGGGACACAGATACGCAGTATTTT. This sequence encodes CAWSLNSGDTDTQYF.

The V call is TRBV19, the J call TRBJ2-1, with no clear D. The germline CDR1 and CDR2 sequences are LNHDA and SQIVND (reference sequence). The CDR3 contains 16 residues. Trimming stripped 4 bases from V and 6 bases from J, with 19 bases between. This CDR3 reads CASSSRFGQSLNEQFF. The DNA of the CDR3 is TGTGCCAGTAGTAGTCGATTCGGTCAGTCGCTCAATGAGCAGTTCTTC.

V usage is TRBV7-6 and J usage is TRBJ1-1; tentative D call: TRBD1 (6 bases). Germline CDR1 is SGHVS and CDR2 is FNYEAQ. The CDR3 spans 16 residues. Trimming cost V 3 bases and J 0 bases, with 14 bases left between them. CDR3 DNA: TGTGCCAGCAGCTTCACAGAGGGGGTAATGAACACTGAAGCTTTCTTT. Translation gives CASSFTEGVMNTEAFF.

The rearrangement uses TRBV7-3 and TRBJ2-3; TRBD2 is a possible D gene (6 bases). The germline V and J ends were trimmed by 4 bases and 2 bases, with 13 bases remaining between them. CDR1 and CDR2 (germline): SGHTA, FQGTGA. CDR3 size: 15 residues. For the CDR3, the DNA is TGTGCCAGCAGCTCCTTCCGGGACTCCACAGATACGCAGTATTTT. This encodes CASSSFRDSTDTQYF. Drawing the rest from reference TRBV7-3 and TRBJ2-3, the complete variable domain is GAGVSQTPSNKVTEKGKYVELRCDPISGHTALYWYRQSLGQGPEFLIYFQGTGAADDSGLPNDRFFAVRPEGSVSTLKIQRTERGDSAVYLCASSSFRDSTDTQYFGPGTRLTVL.

This clone was seen once. This chain uses TRBV4-1 with TRBJ2-3; 7 nucleotides agree with TRBD1. Germline CDR1 and CDR2: MGHRA and YSYEKL. The length of the CDR3 is 15 residues. The V gene end was trimmed by 4 bases and the J gene end by 3 bases; junction bases not matched to a gene: 7. CDR3 nucleotide sequence: TGCGCCAGCAGCCCCACAGGGGATGGAACAGATACGCAGTATTTT. Its translation is CASSPTGDGTDTQYF.

The chain links TRBV5-1 to TRBJ2-7; weak D call: TRBD1 (6 bases). CDR1 and CDR2 (germline): SGHRS, YFSETQ. The CDR3 sequence is 15 residues long. V lost 4 bases, J lost 0 bases, and 14 bases lay in between. CDR3 sequence (DNA): TGCGCCAGCAGCCGGGACACTGGAACCTCCTACGAGCAGTACTTC. Amino acid sequence: CASSRDTGTSYEQYF.

This chain joins TRBV7-6 and TRBJ1-5, with unresolved D. With 5 bases removed from V and 3 bases from J, the gap between germline ends came to 11 bases. CDR3 length: 14 residues. Germline V CDR1 and CDR2: SGHVS, FNYEAQ. The chain's CDR3 is CASSPDVDNQPQHF. The DNA of the CDR3 is TGTGCCAGCAGCCCCGACGTGGACAATCAGCCCCAGCATTTT. Full variable domain (rest looked up from reference TRBV7-6 and TRBJ1-5): GAGVSQSPRYKVTKRGQDVALRCDPISGHVSLYWYRQALGQGPEFLTYFNYEAQQDKSGLPNDRFSAERPEGSISTLTIQRTEQRDSAMYRCASSPDVDNQPQHFGDGTRLSIL.

The chain employs TRBV10-3 and TRBJ2-3, with 10 bases identical to TRBD2. Unmatched junction bases numbered 11, after V lost 9 bases and J lost 5 bases. Germline CDR1 ENHRY, CDR2 SYGVKD. This CDR3 spans 15 amino acids. The CDR3 DNA follows: TGTGCCATACTTGGCAGACTAGCGGGTGGAGATACGCAGTATTTT. Translating gives CAILGRLAGGDTQYF.

The chain is built from TRBV15 and TRBJ2-3; 7 nucleotides agree with TRBD2. CDR1 and CDR2 from the germline V gene are LNHNV and YYDKDF (reference sequence). With V trimmed by 3 bases and J by 4 bases, 13 bases remained unmatched. The CDR3 runs to 17 residues. The CDR3 nucleotides read TGTGCCACCAGCAGGGATCTAGCGGTGGGGATGGCAGATACGCAGTATTTT. Translating it yields CATSRDLAVGMADTQYF.